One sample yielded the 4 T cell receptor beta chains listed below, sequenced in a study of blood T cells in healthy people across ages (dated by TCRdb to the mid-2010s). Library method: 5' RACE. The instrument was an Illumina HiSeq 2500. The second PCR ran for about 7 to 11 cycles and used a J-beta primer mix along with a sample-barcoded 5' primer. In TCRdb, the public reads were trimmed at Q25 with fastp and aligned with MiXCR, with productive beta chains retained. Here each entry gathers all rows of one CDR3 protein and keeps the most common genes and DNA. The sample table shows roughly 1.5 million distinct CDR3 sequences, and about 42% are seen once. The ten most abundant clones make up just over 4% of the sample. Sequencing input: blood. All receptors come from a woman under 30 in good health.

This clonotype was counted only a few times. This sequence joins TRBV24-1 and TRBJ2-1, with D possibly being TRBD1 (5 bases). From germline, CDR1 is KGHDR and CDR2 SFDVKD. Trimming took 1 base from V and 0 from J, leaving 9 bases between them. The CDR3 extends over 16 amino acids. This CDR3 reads CATSDLGVSSYNEQFF. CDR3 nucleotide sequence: TGTGCCACCAGTGATTTAGGGGTTAGCTCCTACAATGAGCAGTTCTTC.

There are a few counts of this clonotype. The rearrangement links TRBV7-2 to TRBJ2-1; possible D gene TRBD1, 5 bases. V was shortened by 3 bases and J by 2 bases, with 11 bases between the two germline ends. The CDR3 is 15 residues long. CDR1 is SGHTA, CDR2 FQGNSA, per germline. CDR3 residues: CASSFQGLTYNEQFF. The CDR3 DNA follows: TGTGCCAGCAGCTTCCAGGGCCTCACCTACAATGAGCAGTTCTTC.

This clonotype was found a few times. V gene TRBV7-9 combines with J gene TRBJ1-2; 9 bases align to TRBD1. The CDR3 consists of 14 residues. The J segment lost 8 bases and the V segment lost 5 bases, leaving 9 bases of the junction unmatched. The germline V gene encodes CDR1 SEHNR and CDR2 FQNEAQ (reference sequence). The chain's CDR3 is CASSIMDRGHGYTF. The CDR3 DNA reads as TGTGCCAGCAGCATAATGGACAGGGGACACGGCTACACCTTC. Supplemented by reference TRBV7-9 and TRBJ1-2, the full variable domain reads DTGVSQNPRHKITKRGQNVTFRCDPISEHNRLYWYRQTLGQGPEFLTYFQNEAQLEKSRLLSDRFSAERPKGSFSTLEIQRTEQGDSAMYLCASSIMDRGHGYTFGSGTRLTVV.

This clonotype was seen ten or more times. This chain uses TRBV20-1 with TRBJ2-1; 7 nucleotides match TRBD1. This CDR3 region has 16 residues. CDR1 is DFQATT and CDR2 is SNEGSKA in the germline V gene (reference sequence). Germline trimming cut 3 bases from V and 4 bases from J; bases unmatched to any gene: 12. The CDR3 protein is CSARLGTEVWYNEQFF. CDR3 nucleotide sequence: TGCAGTGCTAGGCTGGGGACAGAGGTGTGGTACAATGAGCAGTTCTTC.